The following is a TCR beta chain sequence with its context. This CDR3 fails to terminate in the conserved phenylalanine or tryptophan, so it likely reflects a read error. It is unclear where the CDR3 begins or ends on the DNA, so no DNA is shown, and the CDR3 is as TCRdb lists it. Original analysis: It was from reference gene primer amplification that nucleated cell counts were estimated. This table comes from immunoSEQ multiplex PCR, and its TCRdb copy is limited to in-frame clones, with some not included. V and J calls and clone size are as listed in that table; D and trimming were resolved from the DNA. The sample has about 170,000 clones, 82% seen once. The data were obtained in a study of blood T cell repertoires in COVID-19. Study as a whole: Donors in the United States, Italy and Spain gave samples during acute or convalescent COVID-19. Sample material is recorded as cDNA or gDNA derived from T cells, B-cell-depleted T cells, or PBMCs.

The CDR3 comprises 11 residues, both ends counted. Germline V gene sequence: CDR1 SEHNR, CDR2 FQNEAQ (reference sequence). The TCR was taken from a woman of 80 years or more with active or convalescent COVID-19. Sequencing was carried out using peripheral blood. V usage is TRBV7-9 and J usage is TRBJ1-1; TRBD1, the table's D call, was not compared with the DNA. CDR3 sequence reads: CASSLAYGQGI.